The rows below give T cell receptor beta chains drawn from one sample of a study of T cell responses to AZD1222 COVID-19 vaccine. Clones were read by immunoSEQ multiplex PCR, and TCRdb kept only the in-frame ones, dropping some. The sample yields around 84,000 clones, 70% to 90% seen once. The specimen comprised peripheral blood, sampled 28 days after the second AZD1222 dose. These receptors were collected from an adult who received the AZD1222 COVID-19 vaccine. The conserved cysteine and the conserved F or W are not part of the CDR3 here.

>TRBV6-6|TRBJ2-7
ASSDSGGRSYEQY
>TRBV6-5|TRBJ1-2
ASRTHQGTYGYT
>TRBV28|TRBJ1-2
ASNRDNQYGYT
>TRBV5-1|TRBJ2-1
ASSLVGREQF
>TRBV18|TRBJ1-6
ASSPTSGDSPLH
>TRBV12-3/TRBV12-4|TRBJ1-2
ASSEDRSYGYT
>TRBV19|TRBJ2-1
ASKLDNEQF
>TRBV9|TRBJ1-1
ASSVGGSVNTEAF
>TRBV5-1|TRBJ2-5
ASSLDSGGEETQY
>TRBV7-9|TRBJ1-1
ASSRNLGGLDEAF
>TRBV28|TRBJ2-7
ASSPVPQGGYGQY
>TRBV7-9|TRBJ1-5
ASSLYGDSPQH
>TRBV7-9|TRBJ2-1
ASTRGNEQF
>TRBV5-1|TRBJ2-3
ASSLQRGGSTDTQY
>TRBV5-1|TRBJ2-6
ASSLEGRTTSSGANVLT
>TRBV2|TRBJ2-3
ASSEAQRGTQY
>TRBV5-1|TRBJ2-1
ASSAKTSGGFNEQF
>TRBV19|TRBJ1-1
ASRDAGTRNTEAF
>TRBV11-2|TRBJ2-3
ASSLGRTTDTQY
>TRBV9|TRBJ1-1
ASSTGGRMNTEAF
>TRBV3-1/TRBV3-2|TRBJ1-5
ASSTGQLNQPQH
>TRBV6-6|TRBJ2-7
ASSSLDRGYEQY
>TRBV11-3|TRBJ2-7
ASSMGGNAQY
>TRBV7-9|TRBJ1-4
ASSYGTGEIATNEKLF
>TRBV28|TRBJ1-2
ASSRILRESPIGYT
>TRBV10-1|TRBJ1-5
ASSGGSGQPQH
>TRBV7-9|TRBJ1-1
ASSFGLLREDTEAF
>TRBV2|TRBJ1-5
ASRTGGQGNQPQH
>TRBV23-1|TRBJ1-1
ASSQRDREVDRPRMNTEAF
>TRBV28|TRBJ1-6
ASSGGRGRSSPLH
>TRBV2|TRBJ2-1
ASSGRDRVVNEQF
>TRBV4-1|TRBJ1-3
ASSGFGAGNTIY
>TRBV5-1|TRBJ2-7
ASSSLLYEQY
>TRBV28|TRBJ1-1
AIQRNTEAF
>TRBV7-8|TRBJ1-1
ASSSGGYSLLVGAF
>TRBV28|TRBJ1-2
ASSWTGGYT
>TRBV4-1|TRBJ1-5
ASSQGLRGQGNQPQH
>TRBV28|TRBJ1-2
ASSLSYGYT
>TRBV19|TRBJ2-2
ASSRPQPNTGELF
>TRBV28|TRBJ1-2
ASRDYRGGYT
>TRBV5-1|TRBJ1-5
ASSLDVNQPQH
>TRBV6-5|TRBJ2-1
ASSTQGANEQF
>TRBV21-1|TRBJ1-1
ASRGQGKLWDTEAF
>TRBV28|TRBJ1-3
ASSQSGNTIY
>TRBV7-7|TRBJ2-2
ASSLGGTGGTGELF
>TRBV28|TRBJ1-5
AGMRMGYNQPQH
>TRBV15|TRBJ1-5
ATSAGYNQPQH
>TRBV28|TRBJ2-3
ASRNQGFPPKSTDTQY
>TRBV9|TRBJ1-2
ASRTPGGLYGYT
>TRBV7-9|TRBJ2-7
ASSSVTGRGGHEQY
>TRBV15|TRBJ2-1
ATSRGGGQGYNEQF
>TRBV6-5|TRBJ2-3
ATALGTDHTDTQY
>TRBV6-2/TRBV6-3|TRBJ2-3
ASSPIAGGFKTDTQY
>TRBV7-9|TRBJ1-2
ASSFFSTGTANYGYT
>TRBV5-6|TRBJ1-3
ASSLFGNSGNTIY